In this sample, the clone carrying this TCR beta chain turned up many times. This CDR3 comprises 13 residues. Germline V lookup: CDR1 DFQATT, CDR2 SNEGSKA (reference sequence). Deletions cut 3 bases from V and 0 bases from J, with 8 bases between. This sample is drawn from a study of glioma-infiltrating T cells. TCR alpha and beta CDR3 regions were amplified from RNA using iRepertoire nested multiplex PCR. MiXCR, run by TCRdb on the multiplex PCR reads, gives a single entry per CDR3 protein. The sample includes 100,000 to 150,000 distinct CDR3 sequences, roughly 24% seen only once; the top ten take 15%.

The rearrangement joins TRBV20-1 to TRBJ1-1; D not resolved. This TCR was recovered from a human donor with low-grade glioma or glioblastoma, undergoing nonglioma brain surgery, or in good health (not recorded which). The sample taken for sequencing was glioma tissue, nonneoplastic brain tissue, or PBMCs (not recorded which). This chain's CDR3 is CSARRVMNTEAFF. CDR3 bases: TGCAGTGCTAGGCGGGTCATGAACACTGAAGCTTTCTTT.